This TCR beta chain was retrieved from a study of cytomegalovirus exposure and HLA in healthy donors. This CDR3 has 11 amino acids. V lost 5 bases, J lost 5 bases, and 5 bases lay in between. The V gene's germline CDR1 is SGHRS and CDR2 YFSETQ. The primer mix had 60 Vbeta and 13 Jbeta primers. Libraries were prepared by immunoSEQ multiplex PCR; TCRdb keeps only in-frame clonotypes and omits some of them. In the table there are some 120,000 clones, roughly 80% of which are singletons. Notes on the study in general: It was reported that TCR beta sequences correctly inferred the HLA-A and HLA-B alleles for most subjects.

As to this clone: Antigen: not known.

This TCR came from a male donor in good health and CMV-seronegative. Source material: PBMCs. J is TRBJ2-1 and V is TRBV5-1; D not resolved. The chain's CDR3 is CASSSNNEQFF. As DNA, the CDR3 is TGCGCCAGCAGTAGTAACAATGAGCAGTTCTTC.